These 20 T cell receptor beta chains were all obtained from the same sample, sequenced in a study of blood T cell repertoires in COVID-19. Sequenced by immunoSEQ multiplex PCR; TCRdb stores in-frame clones only, minus some. The table lists fewer than 250,000 clones, 75% to 90% of them singletons. Material: peripheral blood. The receptors were sampled from a man aged 35 to 55 with acute or convalescent COVID-19.

The rearrangement links TRBV2 to TRBJ1-5; 8 positions match TRBD1. Germline V gene lookup returns CDR1 SNHLY and CDR2 FYNNEI. The CDR3 totals 17 residues. The V segment lost 3 bases and the J segment 4 bases; nucleotides outside the gene matches: 11. This CDR3 is CASSDATGQGGNQPQHF. The DNA for the CDR3 is TGTGCCAGCAGTGATGCGACCGGACAGGGTGGAAATCAGCCCCAGCATTTT.

In this sample, this clone turned up a few times. The chain combines TRBV18 with TRBJ2-7; D might be TRBD2 (5 bases). CDR1 is KGHSH and CDR2 is LQKENI in the germline V gene. The CDR3 sequence is 13 residues long. V was clipped by 3 bases and J by 3 bases, with 9 bases between them. In DNA, the CDR3 is TGTGCCAGCTCACCCCAAGCGGACTACGAGCAGTACTTC. Encoded protein: CASSPQADYEQYF. Full variable domain (outside the CDR3, taken from reference TRBV18 and TRBJ2-7): NAGVMQNPRHLVRRRGQEARLRCSPMKGHSHVYWYRQLPEEGLKFMVYLQKENIIDESGMPKERFSAEFPKEGPSILRIQQVVRGDSAAYFCASSPQADYEQYFGPGTRLTVT.

The CDR3 coding sequence is TGCAGTGCTAGTTCGGGACAGGGCCCCTACGAGCAGTACTTC. Translation gives CSASSGQGPYEQYF. J is TRBJ2-7 and V is TRBV20-1; 9 nucleotides align to TRBD1. V shed 3 bases and J 2 bases; nucleotides not matched to a gene: 5. This CDR3 comprises 14 residues. Per the germline V gene, CDR1 is DFQATT and CDR2 is SNEGSKA (reference sequence).

This sequence joins TRBV9 and TRBJ2-1; the D gene is possibly TRBD1 (5 bases). The CDR3 is made up of 14 amino acids. The germline V and J ends were trimmed by 1 base and 2 bases, with 7 bases remaining between them. The germline CDR1 and CDR2 sequences are SGDLS and YYNGEE. The CDR3 sequence is CASSVRGTYNEQFF. DNA of the CDR3: TGTGCCAGCAGCGTAAGGGGAACCTACAATGAGCAGTTCTTC.

The rearrangement links TRBV7-3 to TRBJ2-1; 16 bases map to TRBD2. The CDR3 runs to 15 residues. CDR1 SGHTA and CDR2 FQGTGA come from the germline V gene. The V segment lost 4 bases and the J segment 8 bases; nucleotides outside the gene matches: 2. The CDR3 region is CASSSGLAGGDEQFF. In nucleotides, the CDR3 is TGTGCCAGCAGCTCGGGACTAGCGGGAGGGGATGAGCAGTTCTTC.

CDR3 protein: CAWRGTGAGYTF. For the CDR3, the DNA is TGTGCCTGGAGGGGGACAGGGGCTGGCTACACCTTC. The V call is TRBV30, the J call TRBJ1-2; the match to TRBD1 covers 10 bases. Germline V CDR1 and CDR2: GTSNPN, SVGIG (reference sequence). V shed 3 bases, J shed 7 bases, and the junction held 2 bases outside the gene matches. This CDR3 is built from 12 residues.

The chain carries TRBV28 and TRBJ2-3; 11 nucleotides agree with TRBD2. CDR3 length: 17 residues. CDR1 is MDHEN, CDR2 SYDVKM, per germline. V shed 3 bases, J shed 0 bases, and the junction held 5 bases outside the gene matches. For the CDR3, the DNA is TGTGCCAGCAGTTTGACAGCTAGCGGGAGGAGCACAGATACGCAGTATTTT. Amino acid sequence: CASSLTASGRSTDTQYF. Variable domain in full (rest from reference TRBV28 and TRBJ2-3): DVKVTQSSRYLVKRTGEKVFLECVQDMDHENMFWYRQDPGLGLRLIYFSYDVKMKEKGDIPEGYSVSREKKERFSLILESASTNQTSMYLCASSLTASGRSTDTQYFGPGTRLTVL.

This clone has more than one count but fewer than ten. This likely comes from a read error, as the CDR3 has no conserved phenylalanine or tryptophan at its end. No DNA is shown, since the ends of the CDR3 on it are uncertain; the CDR3 is the one TCRdb lists. This rearrangement joins TRBV29-1 to TRBJ2-3; the table calls TRBD2, which could not be checked here. The CDR3 has 11 amino acids, counting both end residues. The germline V gene has CDR1 SQVTM and CDR2 ANQGSEA. The CDR3 loop reads CSVGSTSGEFG.

This rearrangement joins TRBV7-9 to TRBJ1-5; TRBD1 aligns across 9 bases. The trim removed 5 bases at V and 5 bases at J, leaving 4 bases unmatched. This CDR3 is built from 14 residues. Per germline, CDR1 SEHNR and CDR2 FQNEAQ (reference sequence). CDR3 amino acids: CASSPGTGYQPQHF. The DNA of the CDR3 is TGTGCCAGCAGCCCCGGGACAGGGTATCAGCCCCAGCATTTT.

The rearrangement uses TRBV11-3 and TRBJ2-5; 9 bases align to TRBD2. The V gene end was trimmed by 5 bases and the J gene end by 2 bases; junction bases not matched to a gene: 6. The CDR3 consists of 15 residues. Germline-derived CDR1 and CDR2 are SGHNT and YENEEA. The DNA of the CDR3 is TGTGCCAGCAGCCCGGGTACTAGCGGGCAAGAGACCCAGTACTTC. Protein: CASSPGTSGQETQYF. Full variable domain (outside the CDR3, taken from reference TRBV11-3 and TRBJ2-5): EAGVVQSPRYKIIEKKQPVAFWCNPISGHNTLYWYLQNLGQGPELLIRYENEEAVDDSQLPKDRFSAERLKGVDSTLKIQPAELGDSAVYLCASSPGTSGQETQYFGPGTRLLVL.

V is TRBV6-4 and J is TRBJ1-2, with TRBD1 matching 9 bases. Germline CDR1 and CDR2: MRHNA and SNTAGT. J gave up 4 bases and V 6 bases, and 6 bases lay outside the gene matches. CDR3 size: 14 residues. The CDR3 DNA sequence: TGTGCCAGCAGCCCCTCGACAGGGGGCTATGGCTACACCTTC. It translates to CASSPSTGGYGYTF.

The rearrangement links TRBV30 to TRBJ1-4, with 8 bases that match TRBD1. Germline V lookup: CDR1 GTSNPN, CDR2 SVGIG (reference sequence). V was clipped by 0 bases and J by 8 bases; unmatched bases: 5. The CDR3 contains 14 residues. The CDR3 nucleotides read TGTGCCTGGAGTGTCCAGGGGGCGCGCGAAAAACTGTTTTTT. Residues: CAWSVQGAREKLFF.

This clone has just a few counts. The genes are TRBV27 and TRBJ2-7; D is perhaps TRBD1 (5 bases). The CDR3 sequence is 14 residues long. V was shortened by 2 bases and J by 2 bases, with 10 bases between the two germline ends. CDR1 and CDR2 from the germline V gene are MNHEY and SMNVEV (reference sequence). In DNA form, the CDR3 reads TGTGCCAGCAGTTTACTTGGGGCAACCTACGAGCAGTACTTC. It specifies CASSLLGATYEQYF.

The chain couples TRBV21-1 to TRBJ1-1; the DNA was not used to check the table's D call, TRBD1. TRBV21-1 is described as a pseudogene. The CDR3 sequence is 15 residues long. This CDR3 is CASSGRQGANTEAFF. Written as DNA, the CDR3 is TGTGCCAGCAGCGGTCGACAGGGGGCCAACACTGAAGCTTTCTTT.

The chain uses TRBV4-2 and TRBJ2-5, with D possibly being TRBD2 (6 bases). The germline CDR1 and CDR2 sequences are LGHNA and YNFKEQ. The V gene lost 1 base and the J gene lost 6 bases, with 18 bases spanning the gap. The CDR3 totals 16 residues. Here the CDR3 DNA reads TGTGCCAGCAGCCAAGGAGGAGGGGACGCCCGAAAGACCCAGTACTTC. It encodes CASSQGGGDARKTQYF.

The CDR3 coding sequence is TGTGCCAGCCGTGGGGGACAGGGGGGTAGTAGCTACACCTTC. This sequence encodes CASRGGQGGSSYTF. The chain recombines TRBV2 with TRBJ1-2; TRBD1 aligns across 11 bases. CDR1 and CDR2 from the germline V gene are SNHLY and FYNNEI. J lost 9 bases, V lost 8 bases, and 11 bases had no gene match. The length of the CDR3 is 14 residues.

This chain links TRBV6-1 with TRBJ1-2, with a weak D call TRBD1 (5 bases). The V gene lost 2 bases and the J gene lost 6 bases, with 10 bases spanning the gap. The CDR3 is 13 residues long. The germline CDR1 and CDR2 sequences are MNHNS and SASEGT. The CDR3 DNA sequence: TGTGCCAGCAGTGAAAGGAGGGGCAATGGCTACACCTTC. Translating gives CASSERRGNGYTF.

The chain joins TRBV5-4 to TRBJ2-4; a possible D gene is TRBD1 (6 bases). With 4 bases removed from V and 2 bases from J, the gap between germline ends came to 16 bases. Looked up from germline, CDR1 is SGHNT and CDR2 is YYREEE (reference sequence). This CDR3 comprises 16 residues. CDR3 DNA: TGTGCCAGCAGCAACAACAGGGTAGGCTCCAAAAACATTCAGTACTTC. Amino acid sequence: CASSNNRVGSKNIQYF.

The chain carries TRBV3-1 (or the pseudogene TRBV3-2) and TRBJ1-2; 9 bases line up with TRBD1. V was clipped by 8 bases and J by 8 bases; unmatched bases: 9. The CDR3 runs 13 residues. The germline gives CDR1 LGHDT, CDR2 YNNKEL (reference sequence). The CDR3 loop reads CASYGTGTRGYTF. CDR3 DNA: TGTGCCAGCTACGGGACAGGGACTCGGGGCTACACCTTC.

This chain uses TRBV9 with TRBJ2-3; 9 nucleotides line up with TRBD1. V lost 0 bases to trimming and J lost 5 bases; unmatched junction nucleotides: 1. This CDR3 spans 14 amino acids. Germline assignment: CDR1 SGDLS and CDR2 YYNGEE. The CDR3 DNA follows: TGTGCCAGCAGCGTAGAGGGACAGGGAGATACGCAGTATTTT. Translating it yields CASSVEGQGDTQYF.